The T cell receptor (beta chain) described here comes from a study of cytomegalovirus exposure and HLA in healthy donors (dated by TCRdb to the late 2010s). General notes on the study: According to an earlier analysis of 587 of the donors, some 180 million T cells yielded 90 million to 140 million unique TCR beta sequences and approximately 300 Gb of sequence data. A later analysis re-examined previously published TCR beta repertoires from hundreds of donors and added high-resolution HLA genotyping to investigate patterns of TCR occurrence. Class I and class II HLA loci were covered by the typing at four-digit resolution. High-throughput TCR immunosequencing, statistical association of individual TCRs with disease status, and machine learning were combined to predict cytomegalovirus infection status. Among a few hundred genotyped donors of the cohort, an average of 235,054 unique TCR beta nucleotide sequences were sequenced per donor, around 18% of them non-productive. The study was designed to test whether signatures of past pathogen exposure could be identified by cataloging public T cell receptors. Using immunosequencing, the study profiled T cell repertoires from fewer than 700 subjects and related those repertoires to cytomegalovirus serostatus. Among the roughly 390 genotyped donors, around 81% belonged to the genetic ancestry cluster associated with self-reported Caucasian donors. Typing coverage varied by locus: roughly 620-640 donors for A, B, C, DRB1 and DQB1; approximately 560 for DQA1; nearly 610 for DPA1; approximately 450 for DPB1. All discovery cohort repertoires had been generated using a single sequencing platform. Genome-wide SNP genotypes for about 55% of the roughly 670 donors were used in a later genetic analysis, which treated that subset as a discovery cohort. In an earlier analysis of 587 of the donors, high-throughput TCR beta sequencing was used to judge whether each TCR beta V gene segment behaved as functional or pseudogenic. Rather than drawing on any new phenotypic data, the later analysis identified candidate immune exposures from TCR beta sequences and the way those sequences occurred across donors. In addition to the first cohort of 666 subjects, a separate validation cohort of 130 or so different subjects was used. Several DR-DQ haplotypes were handled as single units for association and clustering because linkage in the cohort was strong. Donor age, sex, ethnicity and CMV serostatus were compiled alongside the repertoire data. An early release that covered more than 550 HLA-typed donors contained around 300 gigabases of sequencing data and about 93 million unique TCR sequences.

Per the germline V gene, ENHRY is the CDR1 and SYGVKD is the CDR2. The CDR3 holds 12 amino acids from the cysteine to the phenylalanine. CDR3 DNA only is kept here, 36 bases in frame from base 1. Deletion took 6 bases off V and 8 bases off J, with a span of 11 bases between the germline ends. The cohort comprised more than 550 healthy bone marrow donors. Cohort members were all nominally healthy when sampled, although unrecorded immune exposures were likely present. The donor tested CMV seropositive and was one of the 289 seropositive cohort members. Every donor gave a peripheral blood sample, and the peripheral blood mononuclear cells from that sample were used for TCR beta sequencing. Genomic DNA was extracted from the blood cell samples with the Qiagen DNeasy Blood Extraction Kit. Note on this clone: No cognate antigen has been identified for it. Base-call qualities are not available, and no considerably larger clone is one nucleotide away.

The protocol used for the library was the immunoSEQ multiplex PCR assay. A mixture of 60 forward primers for TCR Vbeta segments and 13 reverse primers for TCR Jbeta segments was used in the multiplex PCR. A multiplex PCR assay on genomic DNA amplified the CDR3 region of rearranged TCR beta genes. The amplified TCR beta libraries were sequenced on the Illumina HiSeq System as 87-base-pair reads. As for the original processing: A later analysis counted some 74 million unique TCR beta chains across the 670 or so repertoires, and some 12 million of these chains were shared by at least two donors. Raw reads were error-corrected and collapsed into unique sequences by a nearest-neighbor algorithm in which closely related sequences were merged to remove PCR and sequencing errors. To assign V, D and J gene segments, CDR3 sequences were aligned to IMGT reference sequences. Each retained sequence needed at least a six-nucleotide match to both a V gene segment and a J gene segment. Rearrangements were classified as productive when the CDR3 lacked stop codons and remained in frame with V and J, and all other rearrangements were classified as non-productive. Following IMGT convention, CDR3 was defined as the stretch from the second conserved V-encoded cysteine to the conserved J-encoded phenylalanine. In an earlier analysis of around 540 of the donors, sequences lacking an unambiguous match to a single V gene segment were excluded. An earlier analysis of 550 to 650 of the donors classified V segments as functional when productive rearrangements were above 56.7% and as segregating when the standard deviation between donors was above 5%. A statistical classification framework was developed to diagnose cytomegalovirus status using the catalog of TCR beta chain sequences. V and J gene assignment, in a later analysis, came from comparing TCR nucleotide sequences with IMGT/GENE-DB human TR gene sequences. In a later analysis, CDR3 sequences and most-parsimonious VDJ recombination scenarios were assigned using the TCRdist pipeline. In a later analysis, every TCR beta chain was defined by the combination of its CDR3 amino acid sequence and its V-gene family, and reads without a unique V-gene family were dropped. To address suspected cross-contamination and a sequencing artifact, a later analysis removed several hundred highly shared, low-generation-probability nucleotide sequences. In a later analysis, a clonal expansion index for each public chain was calculated from normalized within-repertoire ranks of inferred template counts. In a later analysis, generation probabilities were computed using a VDJ recombination model fitted to out-of-frame rearrangements, and the results were checked against IGoR. In a later analysis, hypergeometric tests were used to score TCR-TCR, TCR-HLA and TCR-CMV co-occurrence, with a repertoire-size bias correction applied to TCR pairs. False discovery rates were estimated in a later analysis by permuting HLA or CMV assignments 20 times. In a later analysis, co-occurring TCRs were grouped using DBSCAN, and TCRdist sequence similarity was added for clustering within HLA-allele-positive subsets. Repertoires with fewer than 30,000 or more than 120,000 public chains were left out of co-occurrence clustering, as were about five repertoires with anomalous nucleotide sharing. Held by TCRdb, this immuneACCESS table contains in-frame sequences only and omits some clones. Under half of the omission traces to an unresolved V gene where checked; the cause of the rest is unknown. V and J calls and clone size are copied from that table; D and trimming were computed from the DNA. In this sample the table shows approximately 280,000 clones, about nine tenths of which occur a single time. 4% of the sample belongs to the ten largest clones.

What the authors observed across the whole study: The earlier analysis of 587 of the donors excluded seventeen rarely observed V segments, including chromosome 9 orphons, because counts were too low. A cluster of highly shared sequence variants was judged likely to be a technical artifact of the sequencing pipeline. This cohort had only TCR beta chains sequenced, and the lack of alpha or paired-chain data limited which features could be detected. Across donors, most TCR sequences were observed very rarely, whereas some public TCRs were present in many individuals. A later analysis found that TCR association rates varied across HLA loci, with DRB1 alleles showing the most associated TCRs and HLA-C alleles the fewest. The authors suggested that the approach could potentially be extended to other disease states and immunological phenotypes. Specific HLA alleles were associated with 15,000 to 20,000 TCR beta sequences at a false discovery rate of 0.05 in a later analysis. According to a later analysis, most CMV-associated TCR beta chains appeared to be HLA-restricted, and the HLA associations seemed to be driven largely by CMV exposure. Sequencing depth was assumed to be roughly uniform across donors in the presence/absence analyses, though that assumption may not hold. A total of 150 to 200 TCR beta chains were listed by the study as associated with cytomegalovirus. A later genetic analysis associated a missense DCLRE1C variant with V-gene and J-gene trimming of TCR beta chains, and an independent cohort replicated the association. According to a later genetic analysis, donors in an Asian-associated ancestry cluster had fewer N-insertions in productive TCRs than the approximately 670-donor mean. A further reported finding was that TCR beta sequences accurately predicted the HLA-A and HLA-B alleles for most subjects in the first cohort. In a later analysis, several top co-occurrence clusters were reported to appear linked to parvovirus B19, influenza, CMV and Epstein-Barr virus. Three of the identified cytomegalovirus-associated TCR beta chains were confirmed in vitro to be specific for cytomegalovirus antigens. In an earlier analysis of approximately 590 of the donors, most TCR beta V segments were observed in productive rearrangements about 87% or about 30% of the time, broadly matching IMGT annotations. Some IMGT-functional V segments, including TRBV6-2 and TRBV6-3, could not be distinguished by the 87-base-pair reads and were therefore excluded. When HLA alleles, especially DR and DQ, strongly co-occurred, attributing TCR associations to individual alleles was difficult. In a later analysis, HLA-associated TCR beta chains showed more clonal expansion and lower generation probabilities than non-associated chains that were equally common. Because HLA typing was unavailable for some donors at each locus, only the typed subset was used in association tests. CMV serostatus was the only immune exposure information available for the cohort. Correlated functional status among segregating V segments might reflect linkage disequilibrium, but an unknown experimental factor could not be ruled out. The classifier was reported to diagnose cytomegalovirus status with high specificity and sensitivity in both the original cohort and the validation cohort.

This sequence uses TRBV10-3 and TRBJ2-1, with the D segment identity uncertain. The receptor was derived from a man between 40 and 49 years old in good health and CMV-seropositive. Material for sequencing was PBMCs. The sequence in DNA is TGTGCCATCAGGCAATACTCCCATGAGCAGTTCTTC. This sequence encodes CAIRQYSHEQFF.